Reported below is one TCR beta chain. The antigen is unknown. This CDR3 is built from 16 residues. Germline CDR1 and CDR2: MDHEN and SYDVKM. This entry is derived from a study of T cells expressing NK-cell markers. Study overall: Underlying the TCR beta repertoires were sorted CD3+CD56+NKG2C+, CD3+CD56+NKG2C- and CD3+CD56-NKG2C+ T cells.

Template switching by 5'RACE with UMIs generated the TCR beta cDNA. TCRdb re-called the 5' RACE reads; one entry per CDR3 protein, DNA not given. The sample table includes approximately 150,000 distinct CDR3 sequences. Study observations and caveats: In about six donors, dominant CD3+CD56+NKG2C+ clonotypes ranked among the top 10 CD8+ clonotypes. The leading position in the CD3+CD56-NKG2C+ fraction of four donors also went to these clonotypes.

This receptor was identified in a young man in good health. The source material was blood T cells: a sorted CD56 or NKG2C T cell subset, CD4+ or CD8+ T cells, or bulk PBMC T cells (not recorded which). The chain uses TRBV28 and TRBJ2-7. The CDR3 reads CASVHGGFSETYEQYF.